These 22 T cell receptor beta chains were all obtained from the same sample, sequenced in a study of blood T cell repertoires in COVID-19. Method: immunoSEQ multiplex PCR; TCRdb's copy keeps in-frame clones and lacks some. This sample has about 180,000 clones, with approximately 85% found just once. Sequencing was performed on peripheral blood. All receptors come from a man between 60 and 75 years old with acute or convalescent COVID-19.

The chain links TRBV3-1 (or the pseudogene TRBV3-2) to TRBJ2-7; 8 nucleotides agree with TRBD2. The trim removed 5 bases at V and 6 bases at J, leaving 15 bases unmatched. Germline CDR1 and CDR2: LGHDT and YNNKEL (reference sequence). This CDR3 region has 16 residues. The CDR3 is CASSDSDQREWSEQYF. Written as DNA, the CDR3 is TGTGCCAGCAGCGACTCGGACCAGCGGGAGTGGAGCGAGCAGTACTTC.

The chain carries TRBV3-1 (or the pseudogene TRBV3-2) and TRBJ1-2; possible D gene TRBD1, 6 bases. V gave up 3 bases and J gave up 2 bases, with 13 bases separating them. The CDR3 covers 15 residues. The germline V gene has CDR1 LGHDT and CDR2 YNNKEL (reference sequence). CDR3 DNA sequence: TGTGCCAGCAGCCACCTACAGGGAACGAACTATGGCTACACCTTC. As protein: CASSHLQGTNYGYTF.

This chain uses TRBV28 with TRBJ1-1; D is undetermined. Germline CDR1 MDHEN, CDR2 SYDVKM. Trimming left V 4 bases short and J 6 bases short, with 9 bases between. CDR3 length equals 12 residues. The CDR3 sequence: CASSSTRAEAFF. The CDR3 nucleotides read TGTGCCAGCAGTTCCACGAGGGCTGAAGCTTTCTTT.

The chain couples TRBV27 to TRBJ1-6, with 9 bases matching TRBD1. The V segment lost 3 bases and the J segment 9 bases; nucleotides outside the gene matches: 6. The CDR3 is 15 amino acids. CDR1 is MNHEY and CDR2 is SMNVEV in the germline V gene (reference sequence). CDR3 bases: TGTGCCAGCAGTTTCGGGACAGGGCGGGTTTCACCCCTCCACTTT. Its translation is CASSFGTGRVSPLHF.

The rearrangement links TRBV5-5 to TRBJ1-5; D gene uncertain. V was clipped by 4 bases and J by 0 bases, with 11 bases between them. This CDR3 is 15 amino acids long. CDR1 and CDR2 from the germline V gene are SGHKS and YYEKEE (reference sequence). The CDR3 reads CASSPPGYSNQPQHF. The DNA for the CDR3 is TGTGCCAGCAGCCCCCCGGGGTATAGCAATCAGCCCCAGCATTTT.

This chain uses TRBV10-2 with TRBJ1-2; D possibly corresponds to TRBD1 (5 bases). Germline lookup yields CDR1 WSHSY and CDR2 SAAADI. This CDR3 spans 14 amino acids. The V end lost 10 bases, the J end lost 1 base, and 16 bases lay between the germline ends. DNA of the CDR3: TGCGCCACCAAGACAGCGCTACTTAACTATGGCTACACCTTC. This codes for CATKTALLNYGYTF.

This clone was seen a single time. The V and J genes are TRBV28 and TRBJ2-1, with 7 bases lining up with TRBD1. Trimming took 2 bases from V and 6 from J; bases not matched to a gene: 7. CDR1 is MDHEN and CDR2 is SYDVKM in the germline V gene. CDR3 length: 15 amino acids. CDR3 sequence: CASSLTPTGRNEQFF. The DNA for the CDR3 is TGTGCCAGCAGTTTAACGCCGACAGGGCGCAATGAGCAGTTCTTC.

The chain links TRBV5-1 to TRBJ2-5; TRBD1 aligns across 9 bases. The CDR3 loop spans 15 amino acids. V lost 3 bases, J lost 3 bases, and 6 bases stayed unmatched. Per the germline V gene, CDR1 is SGHRS and CDR2 is YFSETQ. The CDR3 spells CASSSGTGKEETQYF. CDR3 DNA sequence: TGCGCCAGCAGCTCCGGGACAGGGAAGGAAGAGACCCAGTACTTC.

The table lists this clone with a count of one. The J gene is TRBJ1-1, the V gene TRBV18; D is uncertain. This CDR3 spans 15 amino acids. V was clipped by 3 bases and J by 1 base, with 12 bases between them. Germline V CDR1 and CDR2: KGHSH, LQKENI. The DNA for the CDR3 is TGTGCCAGCTCACCCCACAAAACGTGGAACACTGAAGCTTTCTTT. Amino acid sequence: CASSPHKTWNTEAFF. Filled out from reference TRBV18 and TRBJ1-1, the complete variable domain reads NAGVMQNPRHLVRRRGQEARLRCSPMKGHSHVYWYRQLPEEGLKFMVYLQKENIIDESGMPKERFSAEFPKEGPSILRIQQVVRGDSAAYFCASSPHKTWNTEAFFGQGTRLTVV.

This clone was picked up one time. This chain connects TRBV19 to TRBJ1-5, with 9 bases that match TRBD1. The CDR3 is made up of 16 amino acids. Germline-derived CDR1 and CDR2 are LNHDA and SQIVND (reference sequence). V dropped 2 bases and J dropped 1; count of bases not matched to a gene: 3. CDR3 sequence: CASSILGQGSNQPQHF. CDR3 nucleotides: TGTGCCAGTAGTATACTGGGACAGGGCAGCAATCAGCCCCAGCATTTT. The full variable domain, in which reference TRBV19 and TRBJ1-5 provide the parts outside the CDR3, is DGGITQSPKYLFRKEGQNVTLSCEQNLNHDAMYWYRQDPGQGLRLIYYSQIVNDFQKGDIAEGYSVSREKKESFPLTVTSAQKNPTAFYLCASSILGQGSNQPQHFGDGTRLSIL.

This clone was detected a few times. This sequence joins TRBV27 and TRBJ1-2, with D perhaps matching TRBD1 (6 bases). Trimming removed 2 bases from V and 0 bases from J, with 10 bases in between. The CDR3 is 15 residues long. Germline-derived CDR1 and CDR2 are MNHEY and SMNVEV (reference sequence). CDR3 coding DNA: TGTGCCAGCAGTTTAGAGGCAGGGGCTAACTATGGCTACACCTTC. Its protein is CASSLEAGANYGYTF.

The chain uses TRBV5-1 and TRBJ1-5; perhaps TRBD1 as D (5 bases). Germline CDR1 is SGHRS and CDR2 is YFSETQ. The V end lost 4 bases, the J end lost 0 bases, and 11 bases lay between the germline ends. CDR3 length: 15 residues. The CDR3 coding sequence is TGCGCCAGCAGCCCCGGGGGGTCTAGCAATCAGCCCCAGCATTTT. It specifies CASSPGGSSNQPQHF.

This clone showed up just once. The chain uses TRBV9 and TRBJ2-5; TRBD2 might be the D (5 bases). CDR1 and CDR2 from the germline V gene are SGDLS and YYNGEE. Trimming left V 3 bases short and J 4 bases short, with 16 bases between. The CDR3 is made up of 15 amino acids. CDR3: CASSATGSNRETQYF. CDR3 sequence (DNA): TGTGCCAGCAGCGCCACGGGGTCCAATAGAGAGACCCAGTACTTC. The variable domain in full, completed from reference TRBV9 and TRBJ2-5, reads DSGVTQTPKHLITATGQRVTLRCSPRSGDLSVYWYQQSLDQGLQFLIQYYNGEERAKGNILERFSAQQFPDLHSELNLSSLELGDSALYFCASSATGSNRETQYFGPGTRLLVL.

This chain links TRBV9 with TRBJ1-5; TRBD1 agrees at 8 bases. Unmatched junction bases numbered 5, after V lost 4 bases and J lost 2 bases. CDR3 size: 15 residues. Per germline, CDR1 SGDLS and CDR2 YYNGEE. The CDR3 is CASSLQGVGNQPQHF. The CDR3, as DNA: TGTGCCAGCAGCTTACAGGGGGTTGGCAATCAGCCCCAGCATTTT.

This clone turned up a few times. The chain is built from TRBV14 and TRBJ2-4; 8 bases match TRBD1. Looked up from germline, CDR1 is SGHDN and CDR2 is FVKESK. Trimming cost V 4 bases and J 9 bases; bases outside gene matches: 11. The CDR3 is 15 amino acids. The CDR3 nucleotides are TGTGCCAGCAGCCCAGGACAGGGCGTTTACCCCATTCAGTACTTC. Protein: CASSPGQGVYPIQYF.

This chain links TRBV5-1 with TRBJ2-6, with 7 positions matching TRBD1. This CDR3 is 17 amino acids long. Germline V CDR1 and CDR2: SGHRS, YFSETQ. The junction had 6 bases not matched to a gene; V was cut back by 3 bases and J by 0 bases. The CDR3 loop reads CASSSRQGSSGANVLTF. CDR3 sequence (DNA): TGCGCCAGCAGCTCACGACAGGGCAGCTCTGGGGCCAACGTCCTGACTTTC.

This clone was counted a single time. V is TRBV6-2 or TRBV6-3 and J is TRBJ2-2, with 13 bases identical to TRBD2. CDR1 is MNHEY, CDR2 SVGEGT, per germline. The junction had 3 bases not matched to a gene; V was cut back by 5 bases and J by 6 bases. CDR3 size: 15 residues. The DNA for the CDR3 is TGTGCCAGCAGTCCGGGACTAGCGGGATCCGGGGAGCTGTTTTTT. Its protein is CASSPGLAGSGELFF.

This sequence joins TRBV27 and TRBJ2-1; 16 nucleotides match TRBD2. After removal of 1 base from V and 8 bases from J, the junction contained 11 bases not matched to a gene. This CDR3 contains 19 residues. Per germline, CDR1 MNHEY and CDR2 SMNVEV (reference sequence). The CDR3 sequence is CASSLLPGLAGGPGDEQFF. CDR3 coding DNA: TGTGCCAGCAGTTTATTGCCGGGACTAGCGGGAGGGCCGGGGGATGAGCAGTTCTTC.

The genes are TRBV7-2 and TRBJ1-4; a possible D gene is TRBD1 (5 bases). The CDR3 has 15 residues. Per germline, CDR1 SGHTA and CDR2 FQGNSA. V gave up 5 bases and J gave up 6 bases, with 16 bases separating them. The CDR3 region is CASSPRFGADEKLFF. The CDR3 DNA sequence: TGTGCCAGCAGCCCCCGGTTTGGGGCCGATGAAAAACTGTTTTTT.

This clone was counted a single time. CDR3 loop: CASSVGSGPNTGELFF. The DNA of the CDR3 is TGTGCCAGCAGTGTGGGAAGCGGACCGAACACCGGGGAGCTGTTTTTT. The V call is TRBV2, the J call TRBJ2-2, with D possibly matching TRBD2 (5 bases). The V gene lost 4 bases and the J gene lost 0 bases, with 12 bases spanning the gap. Germline values: CDR1 SNHLY, CDR2 FYNNEI. The CDR3 sequence is 16 residues long.

This chain joins TRBV7-9 and TRBJ2-7; D remains ambiguous. CDR3 length: 14 residues. Germline CDR1 reads SEHNR; CDR2 reads FQNEAQ (reference sequence). V was shortened by 4 bases and J by 3 bases, with 13 bases between the two germline ends. Here the CDR3 reads CASSSRAGFYEQYF. CDR3 nucleotides: TGTGCCAGCAGCTCCCGCGCAGGATTCTACGAGCAGTACTTC. The complete variable domain, with remaining parts taken from reference TRBV7-9 and TRBJ2-7, reads DTGVSQNPRHKITKRGQNVTFRCDPISEHNRLYWYRQTLGQGPEFLTYFQNEAQLEKSRLLSDRFSAERPKGSFSTLEIQRTEQGDSAMYLCASSSRAGFYEQYFGPGTRLTVT.

The genes are TRBV6-5 and TRBJ2-1; a weak D match, TRBD1 (6 bases). There are 15 residues in the CDR3. V lost 2 bases and J 8 bases, leaving 16 bases between the germline ends. Germline V gives CDR1 MNHEY, CDR2 SVGAGI. The CDR3 bases are TGTGCCAGCAGTTACCAAGGCAGGGGCGCGGATGAGCAGTTCTTC. Protein: CASSYQGRGADEQFF.